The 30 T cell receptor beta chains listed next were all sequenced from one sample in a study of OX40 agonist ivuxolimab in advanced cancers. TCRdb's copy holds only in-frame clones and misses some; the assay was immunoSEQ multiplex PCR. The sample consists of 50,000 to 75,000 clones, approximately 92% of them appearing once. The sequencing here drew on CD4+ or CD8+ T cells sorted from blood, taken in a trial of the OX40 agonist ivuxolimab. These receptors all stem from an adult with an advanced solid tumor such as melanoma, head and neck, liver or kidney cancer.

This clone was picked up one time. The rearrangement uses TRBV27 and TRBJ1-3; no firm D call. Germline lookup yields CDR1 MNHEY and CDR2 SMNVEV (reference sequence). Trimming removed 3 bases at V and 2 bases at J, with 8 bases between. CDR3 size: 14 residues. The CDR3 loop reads CASSLKGTGNTIYF. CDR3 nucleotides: TGTGCCAGCAGTTTGAAAGGGACTGGAAACACCATATATTTT.

The CDR3 DNA reads TGTGCCATCAGTGAGTCGGGGACAGGGTTCTATGGCTACACCTTC. This gives the protein CAISESGTGFYGYTF. The chain couples TRBV10-3 to TRBJ1-2; TRBD1 agrees at 9 bases. This CDR3 contains 15 residues. Losses at the gene ends were 0 bases for V and 4 bases for J; bases not matched to a gene: 3. Germline V gives CDR1 ENHRY, CDR2 SYGVKD.

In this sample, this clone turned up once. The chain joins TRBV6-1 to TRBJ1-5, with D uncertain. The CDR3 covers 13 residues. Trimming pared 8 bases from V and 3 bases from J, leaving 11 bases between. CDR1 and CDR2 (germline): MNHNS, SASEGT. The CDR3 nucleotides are TGTGCCAGCGGGCACAGAAACAATCAGCCCCAGCATTTT. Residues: CASGHRNNQPQHF.

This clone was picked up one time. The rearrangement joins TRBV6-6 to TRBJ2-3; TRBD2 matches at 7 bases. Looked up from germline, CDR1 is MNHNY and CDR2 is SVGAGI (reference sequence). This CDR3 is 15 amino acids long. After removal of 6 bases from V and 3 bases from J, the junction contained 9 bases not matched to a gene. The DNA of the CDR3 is TGTGCCAGCAGCCCTCATGCGGGAGTGACAGATACGCAGTATTTT. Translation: CASSPHAGVTDTQYF.

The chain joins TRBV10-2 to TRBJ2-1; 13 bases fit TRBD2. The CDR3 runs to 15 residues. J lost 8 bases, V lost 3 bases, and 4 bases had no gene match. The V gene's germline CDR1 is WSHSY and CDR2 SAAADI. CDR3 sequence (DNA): TGCGCCAGCAGTGAAGGGACTAGCGGGATCGATGAGCAGTTCTTC. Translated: CASSEGTSGIDEQFF.

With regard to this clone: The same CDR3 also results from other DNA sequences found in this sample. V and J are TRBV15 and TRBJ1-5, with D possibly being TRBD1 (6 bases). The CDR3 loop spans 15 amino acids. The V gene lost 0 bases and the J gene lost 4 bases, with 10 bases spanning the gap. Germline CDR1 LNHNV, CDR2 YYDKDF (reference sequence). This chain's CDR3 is CATSRDLGGNQPQHF. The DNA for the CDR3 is TGTGCCACCAGCAGAGATTTAGGGGGTAATCAGCCCCAGCATTTT.

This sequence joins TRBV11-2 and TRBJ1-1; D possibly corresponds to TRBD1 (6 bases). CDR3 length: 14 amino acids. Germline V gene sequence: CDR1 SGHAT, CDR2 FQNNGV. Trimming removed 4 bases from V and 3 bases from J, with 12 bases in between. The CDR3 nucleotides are TGTGCCAGCAGCTCCTCAGGGGAGTACACTGAAGCTTTCTTT. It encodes CASSSSGEYTEAFF.

In DNA, the CDR3 is TGTGCCAGCAGTTCGCCAGGAGTGGGGCGTCCTGAGCAGTTCTTC. Its translation: CASSSPGVGRPEQFF. The J gene is TRBJ2-1, the V gene TRBV28; a weak D match, TRBD1 (5 bases). The CDR3 covers 15 residues. Germline V CDR1 and CDR2: MDHEN, SYDVKM. Trimming removed 4 bases from V and 9 bases from J, with 19 bases in between.

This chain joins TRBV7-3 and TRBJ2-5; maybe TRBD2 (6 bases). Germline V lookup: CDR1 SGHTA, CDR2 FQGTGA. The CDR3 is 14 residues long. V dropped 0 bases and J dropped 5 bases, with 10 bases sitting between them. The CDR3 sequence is CASSLTGGGETQYF. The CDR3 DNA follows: TGTGCCAGCAGCTTAACGGGCGGAGGGGAGACCCAGTACTTC.

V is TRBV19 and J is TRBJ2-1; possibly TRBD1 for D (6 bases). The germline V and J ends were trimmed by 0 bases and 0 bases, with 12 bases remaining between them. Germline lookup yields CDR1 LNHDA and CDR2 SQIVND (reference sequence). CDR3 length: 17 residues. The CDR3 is CASSIDVTGSSYNEQFF. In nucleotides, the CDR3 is TGTGCCAGTAGTATAGACGTGACAGGCAGCTCCTACAATGAGCAGTTCTTC.

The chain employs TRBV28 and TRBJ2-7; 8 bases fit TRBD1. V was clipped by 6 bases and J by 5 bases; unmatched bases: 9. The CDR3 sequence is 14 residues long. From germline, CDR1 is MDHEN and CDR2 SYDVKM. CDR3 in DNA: TGTGCCAGCAGCAGGACAGGGAAACTCGACGAGCAGTACTTC. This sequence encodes CASSRTGKLDEQYF.

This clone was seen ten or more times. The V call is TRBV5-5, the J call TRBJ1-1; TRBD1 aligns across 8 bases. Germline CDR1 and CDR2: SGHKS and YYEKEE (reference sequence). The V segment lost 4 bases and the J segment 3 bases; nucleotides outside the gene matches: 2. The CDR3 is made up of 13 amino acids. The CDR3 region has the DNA TGTGCCAGCAGCGAACAGGGGGACACTGAAGCTTTCTTT. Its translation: CASSEQGDTEAFF.

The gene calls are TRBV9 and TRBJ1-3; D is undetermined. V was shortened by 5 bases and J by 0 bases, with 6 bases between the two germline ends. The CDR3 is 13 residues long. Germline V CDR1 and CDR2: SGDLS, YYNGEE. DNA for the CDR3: TGTGCCAGCAGGGGGAACTCTGGAAACACCATATATTTT. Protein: CASRGNSGNTIYF.

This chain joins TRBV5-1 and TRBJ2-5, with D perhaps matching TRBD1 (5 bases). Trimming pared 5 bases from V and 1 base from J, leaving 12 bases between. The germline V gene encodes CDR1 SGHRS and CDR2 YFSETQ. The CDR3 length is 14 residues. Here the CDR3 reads CASRGPGPQETQYF. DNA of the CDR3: TGCGCCAGCAGGGGTCCAGGGCCCCAAGAGACCCAGTACTTC.

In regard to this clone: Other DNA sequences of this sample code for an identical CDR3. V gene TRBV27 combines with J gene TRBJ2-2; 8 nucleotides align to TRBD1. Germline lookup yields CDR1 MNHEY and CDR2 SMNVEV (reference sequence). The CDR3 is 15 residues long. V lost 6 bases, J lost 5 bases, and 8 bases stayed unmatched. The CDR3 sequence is CASSRGRVGTGELFF. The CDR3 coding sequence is TGTGCCAGCAGCAGGGGGCGGGTGGGGACCGGGGAGCTGTTTTTT.

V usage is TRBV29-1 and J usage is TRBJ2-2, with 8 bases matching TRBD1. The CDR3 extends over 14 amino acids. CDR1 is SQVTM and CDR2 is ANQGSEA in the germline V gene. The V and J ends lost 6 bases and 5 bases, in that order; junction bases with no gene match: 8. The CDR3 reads CSVRGQGRTGELFF. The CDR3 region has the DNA TGCAGCGTCCGAGGACAGGGACGGACCGGGGAGCTGTTTTTT.

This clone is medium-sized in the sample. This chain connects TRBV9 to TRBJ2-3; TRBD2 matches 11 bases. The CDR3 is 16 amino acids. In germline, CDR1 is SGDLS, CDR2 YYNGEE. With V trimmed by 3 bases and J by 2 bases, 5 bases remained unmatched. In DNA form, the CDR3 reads TGTGCCAGCAGCGCTGGGACTAGCGGACCCACAGATACGCAGTATTTT. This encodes CASSAGTSGPTDTQYF.

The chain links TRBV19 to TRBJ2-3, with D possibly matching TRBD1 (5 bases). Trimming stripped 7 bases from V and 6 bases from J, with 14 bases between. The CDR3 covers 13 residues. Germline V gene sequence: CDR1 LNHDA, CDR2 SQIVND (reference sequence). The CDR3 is CASTSSPGDTQYF. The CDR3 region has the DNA TGTGCCAGTACCAGTAGTCCAGGGGATACGCAGTATTTT.

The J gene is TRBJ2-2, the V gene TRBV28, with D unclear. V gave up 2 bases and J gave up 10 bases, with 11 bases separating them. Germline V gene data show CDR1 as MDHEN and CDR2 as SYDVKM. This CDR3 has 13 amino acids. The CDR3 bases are TGTGCCAGCAGTTTACTCTCTTTCGAGGAGCTGTTTTTT. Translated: CASSLLSFEELFF.

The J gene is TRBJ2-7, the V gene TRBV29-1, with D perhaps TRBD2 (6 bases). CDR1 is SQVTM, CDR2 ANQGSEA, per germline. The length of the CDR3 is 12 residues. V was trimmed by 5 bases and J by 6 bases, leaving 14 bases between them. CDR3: CSVMSLGGEQYF. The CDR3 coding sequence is TGCAGCGTTATGTCTCTCGGGGGCGAGCAGTACTTC.

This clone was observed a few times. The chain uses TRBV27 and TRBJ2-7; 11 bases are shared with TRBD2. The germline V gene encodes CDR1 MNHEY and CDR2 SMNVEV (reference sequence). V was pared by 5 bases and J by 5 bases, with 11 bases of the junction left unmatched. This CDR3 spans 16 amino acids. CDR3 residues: CASSPSGSGRVDEQYF. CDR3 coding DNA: TGTGCCAGCAGTCCGTCGGGTAGCGGGAGGGTCGACGAGCAGTACTTC.

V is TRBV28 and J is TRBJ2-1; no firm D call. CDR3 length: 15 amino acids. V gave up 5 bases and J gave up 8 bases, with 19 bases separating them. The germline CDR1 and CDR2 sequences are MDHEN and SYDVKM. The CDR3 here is CASSTPVDGGDEQFF. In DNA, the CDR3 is TGTGCCAGCAGTACCCCGGTGGACGGCGGCGATGAGCAGTTCTTC. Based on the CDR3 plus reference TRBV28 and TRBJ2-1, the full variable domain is DVKVTQSSRYLVKRTGEKVFLECVQDMDHENMFWYRQDPGLGLRLIYFSYDVKMKEKGDIPEGYSVSREKKERFSLILESASTNQTSMYLCASSTPVDGGDEQFFGPGTRLTVL.

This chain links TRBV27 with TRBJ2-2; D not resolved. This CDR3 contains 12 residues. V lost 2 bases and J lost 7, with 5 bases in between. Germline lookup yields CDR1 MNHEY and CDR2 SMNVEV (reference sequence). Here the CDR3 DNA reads TGTGCCAGCAGTTTAAGTGGCGGGGAGCTGTTTTTT. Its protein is CASSLSGGELFF.

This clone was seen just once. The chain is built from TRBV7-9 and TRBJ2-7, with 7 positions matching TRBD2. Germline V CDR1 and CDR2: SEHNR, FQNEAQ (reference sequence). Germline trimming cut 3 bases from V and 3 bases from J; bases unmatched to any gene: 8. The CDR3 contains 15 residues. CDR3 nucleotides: TGTGCCAGCAGCTTCTCTAGCGGAGCCTACTACGAGCAGTACTTC. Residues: CASSFSSGAYYEQYF.

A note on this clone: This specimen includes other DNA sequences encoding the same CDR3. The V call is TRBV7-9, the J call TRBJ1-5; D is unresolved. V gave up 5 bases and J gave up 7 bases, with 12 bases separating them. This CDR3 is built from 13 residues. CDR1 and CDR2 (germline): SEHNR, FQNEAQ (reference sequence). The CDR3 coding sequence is TGTGCCAGCAGCCTGCCGGGTAGACAGCCCCAGCATTTT. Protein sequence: CASSLPGRQPQHF.

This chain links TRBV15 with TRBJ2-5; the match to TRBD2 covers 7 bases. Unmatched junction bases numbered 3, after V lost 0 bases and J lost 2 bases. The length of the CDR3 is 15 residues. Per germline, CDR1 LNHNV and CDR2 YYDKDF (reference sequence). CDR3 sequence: CATSRDLAVQETQYF. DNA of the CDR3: TGTGCCACCAGCAGAGATCTAGCGGTACAAGAGACCCAGTACTTC.

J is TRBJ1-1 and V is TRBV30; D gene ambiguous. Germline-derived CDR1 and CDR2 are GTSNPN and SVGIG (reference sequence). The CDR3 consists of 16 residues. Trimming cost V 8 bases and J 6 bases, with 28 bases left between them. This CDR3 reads CAAITPQHQPSAEAFF. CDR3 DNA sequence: TGTGCCGCTATCACCCCACAACACCAACCGTCAGCTGAAGCTTTCTTT.

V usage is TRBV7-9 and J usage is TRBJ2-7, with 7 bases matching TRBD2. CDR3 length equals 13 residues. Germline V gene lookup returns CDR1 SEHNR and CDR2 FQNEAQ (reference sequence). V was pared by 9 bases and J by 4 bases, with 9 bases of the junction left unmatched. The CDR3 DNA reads TGTGCCAGTCTCCCCGAAGCGGGGTACGAGCAGTACTTC. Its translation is CASLPEAGYEQYF.

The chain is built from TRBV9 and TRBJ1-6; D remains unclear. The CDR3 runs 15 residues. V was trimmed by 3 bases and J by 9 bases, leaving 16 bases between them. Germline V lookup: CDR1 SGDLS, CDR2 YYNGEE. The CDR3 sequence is CASSGGSGRTSPLHF. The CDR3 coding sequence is TGTGCCAGCAGCGGAGGCTCGGGGAGGACTTCACCCCTCCACTTT. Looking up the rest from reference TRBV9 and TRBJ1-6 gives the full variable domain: DSGVTQTPKHLITATGQRVTLRCSPRSGDLSVYWYQQSLDQGLQFLIQYYNGEERAKGNILERFSAQQFPDLHSELNLSSLELGDSALYFCASSGGSGRTSPLHFGNGTRLTVT.

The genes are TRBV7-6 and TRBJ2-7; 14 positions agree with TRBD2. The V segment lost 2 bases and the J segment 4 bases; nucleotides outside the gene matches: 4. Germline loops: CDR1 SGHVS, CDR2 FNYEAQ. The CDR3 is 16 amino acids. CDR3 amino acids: CASSLRTSGRFYEQYF. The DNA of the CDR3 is TGTGCCAGCAGCTTAAGGACTAGCGGGAGGTTTTACGAGCAGTACTTC.